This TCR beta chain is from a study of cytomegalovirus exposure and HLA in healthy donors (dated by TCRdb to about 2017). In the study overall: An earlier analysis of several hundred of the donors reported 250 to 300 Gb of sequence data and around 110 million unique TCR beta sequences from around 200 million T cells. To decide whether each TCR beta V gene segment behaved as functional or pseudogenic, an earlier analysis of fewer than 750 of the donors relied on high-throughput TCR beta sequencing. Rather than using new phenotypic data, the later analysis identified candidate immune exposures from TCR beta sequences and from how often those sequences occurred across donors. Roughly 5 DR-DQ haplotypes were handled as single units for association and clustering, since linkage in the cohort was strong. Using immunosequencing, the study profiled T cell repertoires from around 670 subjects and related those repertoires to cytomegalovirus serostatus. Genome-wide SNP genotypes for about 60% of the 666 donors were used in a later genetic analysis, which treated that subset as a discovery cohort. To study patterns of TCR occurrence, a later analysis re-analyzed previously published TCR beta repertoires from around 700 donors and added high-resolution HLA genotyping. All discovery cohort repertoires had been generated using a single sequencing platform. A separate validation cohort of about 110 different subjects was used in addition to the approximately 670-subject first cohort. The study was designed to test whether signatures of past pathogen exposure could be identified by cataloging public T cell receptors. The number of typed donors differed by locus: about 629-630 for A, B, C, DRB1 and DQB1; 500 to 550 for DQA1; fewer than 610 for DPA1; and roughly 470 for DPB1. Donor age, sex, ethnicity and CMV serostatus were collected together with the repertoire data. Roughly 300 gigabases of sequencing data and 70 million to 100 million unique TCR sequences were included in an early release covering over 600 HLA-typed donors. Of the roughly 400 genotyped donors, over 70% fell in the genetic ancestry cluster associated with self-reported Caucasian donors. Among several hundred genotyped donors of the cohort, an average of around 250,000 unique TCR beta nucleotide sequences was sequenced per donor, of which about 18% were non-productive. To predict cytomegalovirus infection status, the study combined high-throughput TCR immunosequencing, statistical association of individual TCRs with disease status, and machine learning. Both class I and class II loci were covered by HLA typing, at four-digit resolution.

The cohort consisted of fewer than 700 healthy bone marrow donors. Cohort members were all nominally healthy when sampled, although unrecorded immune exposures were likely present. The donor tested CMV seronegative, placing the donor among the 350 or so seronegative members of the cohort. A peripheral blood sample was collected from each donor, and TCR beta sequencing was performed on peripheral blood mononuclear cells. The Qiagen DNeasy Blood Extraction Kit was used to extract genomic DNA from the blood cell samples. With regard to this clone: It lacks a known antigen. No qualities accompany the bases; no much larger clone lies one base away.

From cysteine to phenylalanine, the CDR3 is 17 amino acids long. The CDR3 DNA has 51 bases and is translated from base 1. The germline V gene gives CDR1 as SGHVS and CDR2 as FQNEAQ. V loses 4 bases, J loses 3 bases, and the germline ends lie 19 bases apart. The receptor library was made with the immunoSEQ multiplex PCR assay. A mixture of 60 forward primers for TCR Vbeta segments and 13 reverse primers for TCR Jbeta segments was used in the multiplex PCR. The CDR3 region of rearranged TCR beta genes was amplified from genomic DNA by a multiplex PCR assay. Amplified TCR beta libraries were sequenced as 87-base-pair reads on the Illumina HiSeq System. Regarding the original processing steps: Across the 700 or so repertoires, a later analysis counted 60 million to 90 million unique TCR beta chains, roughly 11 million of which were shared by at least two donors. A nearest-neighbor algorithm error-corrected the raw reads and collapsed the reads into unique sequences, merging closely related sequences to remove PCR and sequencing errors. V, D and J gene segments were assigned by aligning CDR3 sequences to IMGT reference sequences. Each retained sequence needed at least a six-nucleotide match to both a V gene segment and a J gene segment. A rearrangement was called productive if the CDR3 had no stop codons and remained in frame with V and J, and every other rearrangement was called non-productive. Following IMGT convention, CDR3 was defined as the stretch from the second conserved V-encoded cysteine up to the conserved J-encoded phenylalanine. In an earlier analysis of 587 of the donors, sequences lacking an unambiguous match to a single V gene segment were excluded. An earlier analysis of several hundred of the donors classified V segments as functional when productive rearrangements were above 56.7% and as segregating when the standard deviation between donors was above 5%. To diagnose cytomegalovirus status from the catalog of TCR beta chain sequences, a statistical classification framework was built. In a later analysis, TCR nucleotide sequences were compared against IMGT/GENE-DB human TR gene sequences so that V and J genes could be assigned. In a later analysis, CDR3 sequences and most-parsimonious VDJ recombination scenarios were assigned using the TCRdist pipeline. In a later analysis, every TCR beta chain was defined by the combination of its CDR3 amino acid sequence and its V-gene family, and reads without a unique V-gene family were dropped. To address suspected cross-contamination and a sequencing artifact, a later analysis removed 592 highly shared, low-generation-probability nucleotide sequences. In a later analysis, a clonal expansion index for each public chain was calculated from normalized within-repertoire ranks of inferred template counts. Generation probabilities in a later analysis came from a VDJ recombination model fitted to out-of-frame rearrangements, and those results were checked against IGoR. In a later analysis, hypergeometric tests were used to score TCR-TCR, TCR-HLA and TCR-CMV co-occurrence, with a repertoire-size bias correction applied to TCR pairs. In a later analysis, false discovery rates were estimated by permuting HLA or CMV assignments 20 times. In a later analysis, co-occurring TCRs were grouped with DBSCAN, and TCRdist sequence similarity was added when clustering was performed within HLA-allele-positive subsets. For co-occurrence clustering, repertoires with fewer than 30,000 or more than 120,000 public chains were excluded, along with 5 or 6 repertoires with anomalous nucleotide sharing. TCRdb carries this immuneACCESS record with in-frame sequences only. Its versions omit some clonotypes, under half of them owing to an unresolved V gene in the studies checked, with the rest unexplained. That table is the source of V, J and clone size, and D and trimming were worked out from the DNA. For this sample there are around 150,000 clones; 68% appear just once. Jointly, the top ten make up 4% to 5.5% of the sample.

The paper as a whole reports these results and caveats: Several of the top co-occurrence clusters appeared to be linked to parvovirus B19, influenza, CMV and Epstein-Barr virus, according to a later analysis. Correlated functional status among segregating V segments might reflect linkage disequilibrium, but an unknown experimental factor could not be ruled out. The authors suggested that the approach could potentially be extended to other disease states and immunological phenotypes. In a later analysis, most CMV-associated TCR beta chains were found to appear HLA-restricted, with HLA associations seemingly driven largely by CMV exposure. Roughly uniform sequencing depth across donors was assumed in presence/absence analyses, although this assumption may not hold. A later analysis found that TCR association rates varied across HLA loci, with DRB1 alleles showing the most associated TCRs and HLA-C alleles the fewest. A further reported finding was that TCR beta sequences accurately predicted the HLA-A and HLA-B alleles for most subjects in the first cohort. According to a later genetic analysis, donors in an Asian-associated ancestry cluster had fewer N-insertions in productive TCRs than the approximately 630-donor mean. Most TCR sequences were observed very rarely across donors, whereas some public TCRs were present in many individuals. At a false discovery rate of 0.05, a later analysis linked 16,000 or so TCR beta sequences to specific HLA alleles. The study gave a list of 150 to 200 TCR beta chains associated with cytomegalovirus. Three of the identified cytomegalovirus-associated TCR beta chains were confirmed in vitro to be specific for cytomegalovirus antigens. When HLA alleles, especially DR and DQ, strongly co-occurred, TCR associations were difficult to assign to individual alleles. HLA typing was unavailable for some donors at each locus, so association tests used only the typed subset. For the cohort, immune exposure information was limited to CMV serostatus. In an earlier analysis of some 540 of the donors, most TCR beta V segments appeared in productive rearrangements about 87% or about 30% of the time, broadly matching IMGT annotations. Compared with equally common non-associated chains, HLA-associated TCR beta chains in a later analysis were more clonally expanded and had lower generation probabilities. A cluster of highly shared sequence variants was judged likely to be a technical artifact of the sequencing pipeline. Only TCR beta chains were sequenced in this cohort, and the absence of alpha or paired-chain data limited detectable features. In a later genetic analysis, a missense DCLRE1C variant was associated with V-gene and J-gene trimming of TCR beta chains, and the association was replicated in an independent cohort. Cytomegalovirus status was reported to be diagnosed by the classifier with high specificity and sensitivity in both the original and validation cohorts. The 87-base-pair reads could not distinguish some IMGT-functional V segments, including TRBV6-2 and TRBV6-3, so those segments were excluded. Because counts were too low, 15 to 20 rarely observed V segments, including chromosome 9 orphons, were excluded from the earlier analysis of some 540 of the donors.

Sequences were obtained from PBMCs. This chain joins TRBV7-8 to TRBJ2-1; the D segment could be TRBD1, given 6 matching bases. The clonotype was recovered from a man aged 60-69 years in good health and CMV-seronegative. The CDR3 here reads CASSSLGLRQVYNEQFF. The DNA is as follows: TGTGCCAGCAGCTCACTAGGCCTTAGACAGGTCTACAATGAGCAGTTCTTC.